This T cell receptor (beta chain) was recovered during a study of memory CD8 T cells in hepatitis C reinfection (dated by TCRdb to the late 2010s). About the study as a whole: Two consecutive HCV infections were spontaneously resolved by three donors, whereas a primary infection was cleared by two donors who then became chronically infected after reinfection. HCV reinfection was defined as a positive HCV RNA test following two negative tests taken at least 60 days apart. Pre-reinfection samples were obtained between 55 and 20 weeks before detection of reinfection. In 4 or 5 donors, the study followed the TCR beta repertoire of virus-specific CD8 T cells over time through an HCV reinfection episode. Between 2009 and 2012, five reinfection cases with stored pre-reinfection samples were identified. In the reinfection study, participants with a resolved prior HCV infection were followed up every 3 months.

Comments on this clone: Its antigen is not yet known. One end of the junction does not line up with germline, which may come from a read error.

Study-wide findings and limitations: Because only a handful of donors were included, definitive conclusions about public clonotypes linked to secondary clearance could not be reached by the study.

The germline V gene (reference sequence) yields LNHDA for CDR1 and SQIVND for CDR2. Spanning cysteine to phenylalanine, the CDR3 consists of 13 amino acids. Only the CDR3 DNA stays, 39 bases, in frame from base 1. Reading the label with the study, this specimen's time point is: pre-reinfection, 55 to 20 weeks before reinfection detection. Sorted cells were sequenced directly ex vivo, with no in vitro expansion before TCR sequencing. The donors were people who inject drugs and were enrolled in Canada's Montreal Acute Hepatitis C Cohort Study (HEPCO). As controls, total naive CD8 T cells were sorted as viable CD3+ CD8+ CD45RO- cells from a couple of donors at all three reinfection time points. Before sorting, cryopreserved peripheral blood mononuclear cells were thawed and CD8 T cells were purified from those thawed cells. The MACS CD8+ T cell Isolation Kit was used to enrich CD8 T cells by negative selection. Cells were sorted on a BD FACSAria II sorter using FACSDiva software, and FlowJo was used for data analysis.

The method behind the library was the immunoSEQ multiplex PCR assay. Genomic DNA was extracted from sorted cells, and the TCR beta V, D and J regions were sequenced by Adaptive Biotechnologies' automated high-throughput method. A two-step, bias-controlled multiplex PCR was used to amplify the CDR3 regions. An Illumina instrument was used to sequence the amplified TCR beta libraries. As for the original processing: Demultiplexed reads were processed to reduce amplification and sequencing bias, and the IMGT database was used to assign CDR3 sequences to gene families. Repertoire data were analyzed with ImmunoSEQ software version 2.0. Out-of-frame sequences and sequences with stop codons in the CDR3 were removed from clonotype lists. Clonotypes below 0.01% frequency were excluded because they corresponded to less than one cell. Richness was calculated by dividing observed richness by input cell number, and evenness was calculated by dividing Shannon entropy by log observed richness. Simpson diversity and Morisita-Horn overlap indices were used to quantify repertoire diversity and similarity between time points. Clonotypes were grouped as dominant (>1%), sub-dominant (0.5-0.99%), low abundance (0.1-0.49%) or lowest abundance (<0.1%). The germline index was obtained by subtracting total nucleotide additions from total CDR3 length and then dividing the result by total CDR3 length. Here the immuneACCESS table is served through TCRdb, limited to in-frame sequences with V and J called. Missing clones are a known gap in these copies; in checked studies unresolved V genes cover under half, and the rest lacks a known reason. V and J calls and clone size follow that table, whereas D and trimming were derived from the DNA. The sample table lists 50,000 or so clones, just under 90% of them with a count of one. About 1% of the sample comes from the top ten.

This TCR was recovered from a man between 18 and 35 years old with hepatitis C virus infection. The sample consisted of naive CD8+ T cells sorted from blood. What the cell subset or site label conveys for this sample: total naive CD8+CD45RO- T cells. The rearranged chain carries TRBV19 and TRBJ2-1; too little of a D gene remains to name it. Here is the DNA: TGTGTCAGTAGTATAGCACGGAGCAATGAGCAGTTCTTC. This encodes CVSSIARSNEQFF. The full variable domain, completed from the reference TRBV19 and TRBJ2-1 proteins outside the CDR3, reads DGGITQSPKYLFRKEGQNVTLSCEQNLNHDAMYWYRQDPGQGLRLIYYSQIVNDFQKGDIAEGYSVSREKKESFPLTVTSAQKNPTAFYLCVSSIARSNEQFFGPGTRLTVL.